This entry lists 15 T cell receptor beta chains sequenced from one sample in a study of blood T cell repertoires in COVID-19. The repertoire was sequenced with immunoSEQ multiplex PCR; TCRdb's copy has only in-frame clones and lacks some. The table includes about 480,000 clones, around nine tenths detected once. The specimen sequenced was peripheral blood. These TCRs come from a woman in her forties or fifties with COVID-19, enrolled during active disease.

This rearrangement joins TRBV5-1 to TRBJ2-7, with D perhaps TRBD2 (5 bases). Germline assignment: CDR1 SGHRS and CDR2 YFSETQ. V dropped 5 bases and J dropped 0 bases, with 12 bases sitting between them. The CDR3 totals 14 residues. CDR3 residues: CASSPDSTSYEQYF. The CDR3 DNA sequence: TGCGCCAGCAGTCCGGACTCAACCTCCTACGAGCAGTACTTC.

V gene TRBV11-2 combines with J gene TRBJ2-1, with TRBD2 matching 10 bases. Germline lookup yields CDR1 SGHAT and CDR2 FQNNGV. The J segment lost 2 bases and the V segment lost 4 bases, leaving 5 bases of the junction unmatched. This CDR3 has 16 amino acids. The CDR3 DNA follows: TGTGCCAGCAGCTCTAGAGCGGGGGGGGCCTACAATGAGCAGTTCTTC. Translating gives CASSSRAGGAYNEQFF.

The chain recombines TRBV5-1 with TRBJ1-2; TRBD1 matches 9 bases. Unmatched junction bases numbered 12, after V lost 3 bases and J lost 6 bases. The CDR3 contains 16 residues. Per the germline V gene, CDR1 is SGHRS and CDR2 is YFSETQ. CDR3 in amino acids: CASSWDRALRENGYTF. CDR3 DNA sequence: TGCGCCAGCAGCTGGGACAGGGCCCTGAGGGAGAATGGCTACACCTTC.

This rearrangement joins TRBV7-9 to TRBJ1-2, with TRBD1 matching over 9 bases. The CDR3 loop spans 16 amino acids. From germline, CDR1 is SEHNR and CDR2 FQNEAQ (reference sequence). Unmatched junction bases numbered 10, after V lost 4 bases and J lost 4 bases. This CDR3 reads CASSSRRTGDGYGYTF. CDR3 DNA sequence: TGTGCCAGCAGCTCGAGAAGGACAGGGGACGGCTATGGCTACACCTTC.

The rearrangement joins TRBV3-1 (or the pseudogene TRBV3-2) to TRBJ2-1; 11 bases match TRBD2. The CDR3 runs to 16 residues. Germline assignment: CDR1 LGHDT and CDR2 YNNKEL (reference sequence). V shed 4 bases and J 8 bases; nucleotides not matched to a gene: 10. DNA of the CDR3: TGTGCCAGCAGCCTCCCGGGACTAGCGGCGGGGGATGAGCAGTTCTTC. Protein sequence: CASSLPGLAAGDEQFF.

V gene TRBV6-1 combines with J gene TRBJ2-1; 8 positions agree with TRBD1. Germline CDR1 MNHNS, CDR2 SASEGT. The CDR3 runs 14 residues. V was pared by 1 base and J by 7 bases, with 3 bases of the junction left unmatched. CDR3: CASSEDRGKNEQFF. CDR3 DNA: TGTGCCAGCAGTGAAGACAGGGGGAAAAATGAGCAGTTCTTC.

The chain carries TRBV5-1 and TRBJ1-1; TRBD1 matches 8 bases. Germline loops: CDR1 SGHRS, CDR2 YFSETQ. This CDR3 has 12 amino acids. J was trimmed by 11 bases and V by 3 bases; bases with no gene match: 6. In DNA, the CDR3 is TGCGCCAGCAGCTACGGGACAGGAGGGGCTTTCTTT. Translating it yields CASSYGTGGAFF.

J is TRBJ2-5 and V is TRBV5-4; weak D call: TRBD1 (5 bases). CDR1 and CDR2 (germline): SGHNT, YYREEE (reference sequence). This CDR3 is built from 14 residues. V gave up 3 bases and J gave up 0 bases, with 9 bases separating them. For the CDR3, the DNA is TGTGCCAGCAGCTCGGACAAGTACCAAGAGACCCAGTACTTC. Protein: CASSSDKYQETQYF.

This rearrangement joins TRBV9 to TRBJ1-1; 9 nucleotides match TRBD1. Germline CDR1 and CDR2: SGDLS and YYNGEE. V lost 0 bases, J lost 5 bases, and 5 bases stayed unmatched. The CDR3 is made up of 15 amino acids. CDR3 amino acids: CASSVEGTGSTEAFF. The CDR3 DNA is TGTGCCAGCAGCGTAGAAGGGACAGGGTCTACTGAAGCTTTCTTT.

The chain has TRBV10-1 and TRBJ1-1; TRBD1 matches at 7 bases. The CDR3 is 16 residues long. The germline V gene has CDR1 WNHNN and CDR2 SYGVQD (reference sequence). With V trimmed by 5 bases and J by 10 bases, 19 bases remained unmatched. The CDR3 spells CASSSKGTGTVTRAFF. For the CDR3, the DNA is TGCGCCAGCAGTTCGAAAGGGACCGGGACAGTGACACGAGCTTTCTTT.

V usage is TRBV29-1 and J usage is TRBJ1-1; 8 bases map to TRBD1. Germline CDR1 reads SQVTM; CDR2 reads ANQGSEA. The CDR3 has 16 amino acids. Trimming took 6 bases from V and 0 from J; bases not matched to a gene: 12. The CDR3 nucleotides read TGCAGCGTCCCTGGACAGGGCTCCATCCTGAACACTGAAGCTTTCTTT. Amino acid sequence: CSVPGQGSILNTEAFF.

CDR3 bases: TGTGCCAGCTCACTCGCACAGGGGGCGTACACTGAAGCTTTCTTT. Translating gives CASSLAQGAYTEAFF. The V call is TRBV18, the J call TRBJ1-1, with 9 positions matching TRBD1. Per germline, CDR1 KGHSH and CDR2 LQKENI. V was clipped by 4 bases and J by 3 bases; unmatched bases: 6. CDR3 length: 15 amino acids.

The genes are TRBV5-5 and TRBJ2-7; D gene ambiguous. From germline, CDR1 is SGHKS and CDR2 YYEKEE (reference sequence). Between the trimmed V and J ends, which lost 2 bases and 3 bases, there was a span of 6 bases. The CDR3 consists of 12 residues. CDR3 amino acids: CASSFVNYEQYF. CDR3 DNA: TGTGCCAGCAGCTTTGTCAACTACGAGCAGTACTTC.

This rearrangement joins TRBV3-1 (or the pseudogene TRBV3-2) to TRBJ1-1; possible D gene TRBD1, 5 bases. Trimming left V 3 bases short and J 11 bases short, with 13 bases between. Germline V gene lookup returns CDR1 LGHDT and CDR2 YNNKEL (reference sequence). CDR3 length: 12 amino acids. The CDR3 nucleotides read TGTGCCAGCAGCCAGGGGGAGGGGTTGGCTTTCTTT. Translation gives CASSQGEGLAFF.

J is TRBJ2-7 and V is TRBV27; possibly TRBD1 for D (6 bases). The V gene lost 2 bases and the J gene lost 3 bases, with 11 bases spanning the gap. Germline CDR1 is MNHEY and CDR2 is SMNVEV (reference sequence). The CDR3 length is 14 residues. CDR3 loop: CASSLQGKHYEQYF. DNA of the CDR3: TGTGCCAGCAGTTTACAGGGGAAGCACTACGAGCAGTACTTC.